Detailed here is one T cell receptor (beta chain). Sequencing used immunoSEQ multiplex PCR; TCRdb keeps in-frame clones, though not all of them. The table includes 250,000 to 300,000 clones, around 90% detected once. The data are from a study of blood T cell repertoires in COVID-19. Across the study: In each case, the material was cDNA or gDNA derived from T cells, B-cell-depleted T cells, or PBMCs.

This CDR3 is 19 amino acids long. Germline V gives CDR1 LGHDT, CDR2 YNNKEL (reference sequence). V lost 0 bases, J lost 0 bases, and 15 bases lay in between. Specimen: peripheral blood. The V and J genes are TRBV3-1 (or the pseudogene TRBV3-2) and TRBJ2-6; D is ambiguous. This TCR came from a woman aged 70-85 years with COVID-19, enrolled during active disease. The CDR3 nucleotides are TGTGCCAGCAGCCAAGATTTGGTAGCCGGATTCTCTGGGGCCAACGTCCTGACTTTC. Translation gives CASSQDLVAGFSGANVLTF.